Each of the 15 T cell receptor beta chains below was sequenced from the same sample in a study of T cells in Graves' hyperthyroidism and ophthalmopathy. RNA transcripts served as the template for amplifying TCR beta CDR3 regions. HTBI primers were used for first-round RT-PCR of the TCR CDR3. TCRdb re-called the multiplex PCR reads with MiXCR, one entry per CDR3 protein. The sample contains a few hundred thousand distinct CDR3 sequences, over 15% of which appear only once. Sequencing used blood. These receptors were taken from a woman aged 55-69 years with Graves' ophthalmopathy.

The table lists this clonotype with many counts. The chain links TRBV7-2 to TRBJ2-3; D possibly corresponds to TRBD2 (5 bases). V was cut by 3 bases and J by 1 base, with 11 bases left in between. CDR3 size: 15 residues. Looked up from germline, CDR1 is SGHTA and CDR2 is FQGNSA. The CDR3 here is CASSFGGFRTDTQYF. The DNA of the CDR3 is TGTGCCAGCAGCTTTGGCGGGTTCCGCACAGATACGCAGTATTTT. The variable domain in full, completed from reference TRBV7-2 and TRBJ2-3, reads GAGVSQSPSNKVTEKGKDVELRCDPISGHTALYWYRQSLGQGLEFLIYFQGNSAPDKSGLPSDRFSAERTGGSVSTLTIQRTQQEDSAVYLCASSFGGFRTDTQYFGPGTRLTVL.

CDR3 protein: CASSHGGSSYNSPLHF. CDR3 DNA sequence: TGTGCCAGCAGCCATGGAGGAAGCTCCTATAATTCACCCCTCCACTTT. The rearrangement joins TRBV13 to TRBJ1-6; D is uncertain. The CDR3 has 16 amino acids. CDR1 is PRHDT and CDR2 is FYEKMQ in the germline V gene (reference sequence). Between the trimmed V and J ends, which lost 5 bases and 0 bases, there was a span of 11 bases.

The rearrangement links TRBV7-2 to TRBJ2-7; 8 positions match TRBD2. Germline CDR1 SGHTA, CDR2 FQGNSA. This CDR3 has 15 amino acids. V dropped 2 bases and J dropped 2; count of bases not matched to a gene: 5. The chain's CDR3 is CASSLSGSRTYEQYF. In nucleotides, the CDR3 is TGTGCCAGCAGCTTAAGCGGGAGTAGAACCTACGAGCAGTACTTC.

A few counts support this clonotype. The chain carries TRBV6-1 and TRBJ1-5, with D hard to call. V was shortened by 7 bases and J by 0 bases, with 13 bases between the two germline ends. CDR1 and CDR2 from the germline V gene are MNHNS and SASEGT. The CDR3 contains 15 residues. Written as DNA, the CDR3 is TGTGCCAGCAAACTCAGGAACTATAGCAATCAGCCCCAGCATTTT. It specifies CASKLRNYSNQPQHF.

This clonotype has at least ten counts. The genes are TRBV20-1 and TRBJ1-5; D gene uncertain. The V gene lost 5 bases and the J gene lost 3 bases, with 14 bases spanning the gap. From germline, CDR1 is DFQATT and CDR2 SNEGSKA (reference sequence). This CDR3 is 14 amino acids long. CDR3 bases: TGCAGTGCTTCCCTAGGTCCGAACAATCAGCCCCAGCATTTT. Translating gives CSASLGPNNQPQHF.

This clonotype was seen many times. This rearrangement joins TRBV19 to TRBJ1-1; maybe TRBD1 (6 bases). This CDR3 region has 14 residues. Germline CDR1 reads LNHDA; CDR2 reads SQIVND (reference sequence). Trimming stripped 11 bases from V and 1 base from J, with 17 bases between. CDR3 amino acids: CARNDRQRNTEAFF. The CDR3 coding sequence is TGTGCCCGAAACGACAGGCAGAGGAACACTGAAGCTTTCTTT.

The chain has TRBV28 and TRBJ2-5, with no clear D. Trimming stripped 2 bases from V and 4 bases from J, with 11 bases between. CDR3 size: 14 residues. CDR1 MDHEN and CDR2 SYDVKM come from the germline V gene. The CDR3 here is CASSLKRWGETQYF. The CDR3 DNA follows: TGTGCCAGCAGTTTAAAACGGTGGGGAGAGACCCAGTACTTC.

The chain couples TRBV5-4 to TRBJ2-5; D call uncertain. V dropped 4 bases and J dropped 4 bases, with 17 bases sitting between them. This CDR3 comprises 15 residues. The germline V gene has CDR1 SGHNT and CDR2 YYREEE (reference sequence). The CDR3 region is CASSDVSSRTETQYF. CDR3 coding DNA: TGTGCCAGCAGCGACGTCTCGTCCAGAACAGAGACCCAGTACTTC.

This clonotype was counted at least ten times. The rearrangement joins TRBV3-1 to TRBJ2-3; TRBD2 agrees at 7 bases. Losses at the gene ends were 8 bases for V and 1 base for J; bases not matched to a gene: 3. CDR3 length equals 13 residues. Germline values: CDR1 LGHDT, CDR2 YNNKEL (reference sequence). The CDR3 sequence is CASLRGGTDTQYF. Written as DNA, the CDR3 is TGTGCCAGCCTCCGGGGGGGCACAGATACGCAGTATTTT.

This clonotype has at least ten counts. The rearrangement links TRBV5-1 to TRBJ2-7, with a tentative D call TRBD2 (5 bases). CDR1 is SGHRS and CDR2 is YFSETQ in the germline V gene. The CDR3 extends over 15 amino acids. Trimming pared 0 bases from V and 2 bases from J, leaving 12 bases between. The CDR3 DNA is TGCGCCAGCAGCTTGGCCCTAGCCCAGACCTACGAGCAGTACTTC. It encodes CASSLALAQTYEQYF.

This clonotype appeared many times. The genes are TRBV28 and TRBJ1-2; D gene unclear. V was pared by 5 bases and J by 0 bases, with 10 bases between. CDR3 size: 14 residues. Germline lookup yields CDR1 MDHEN and CDR2 SYDVKM. The CDR3 here is CASSVSGTNYGYTF. The CDR3 bases are TGTGCCAGCAGTGTCTCAGGTACTAACTATGGCTACACCTTC.

Concerning this clonotype itself: A read error may explain this, as a much larger clone is one base away. V is TRBV24-1 and J is TRBJ2-5, with 7 positions matching TRBD2. Trimming took 5 bases from V and 4 from J; bases not matched to a gene: 9. The CDR3 sequence is 15 residues long. Germline CDR1 KGHDR, CDR2 SFDVKD. The CDR3 sequence is CATSAGGRPRETQYF. As DNA, the CDR3 is TGTGCCACCAGTGCGGGGGGAAGGCCGCGAGAGACCCAGTACTTC.

The sample holds many counts of this clonotype. This chain connects TRBV6-1 to TRBJ2-5; D possibly corresponds to TRBD2 (5 bases). The CDR3 sequence is 15 residues long. Trimming took off 6 bases at V and 5 bases at J, with 19 bases between the two ends. From germline, CDR1 is MNHNS and CDR2 SASEGT. The CDR3 is CASSPDWPVGETQYF. CDR3 DNA sequence: TGTGCCAGCAGCCCGGACTGGCCCGTGGGTGAGACCCAGTACTTC.

This clonotype was detected ten times or more. The chain has TRBV18 and TRBJ1-4; TRBD1 agrees at 8 bases. CDR3 size: 16 residues. The germline V gene has CDR1 KGHSH and CDR2 LQKENI. V lost 3 bases to trimming and J lost 7 bases; unmatched junction nucleotides: 10. The CDR3 coding sequence is TGTGCCAGCTCACCCAACGGACAGGGCGGAGGTGAAAAACTGTTTTTT. This codes for CASSPNGQGGGEKLFF.

The chain uses TRBV2 and TRBJ2-7; 13 bases are shared with TRBD2. CDR1 is SNHLY, CDR2 FYNNEI, per germline. With V trimmed by 7 bases and J by 1 base, 7 bases remained unmatched. This CDR3 contains 16 residues. The CDR3 DNA reads TGTGCCAGCATTAGACTAGCGGGGGGTACATCCTACGAGCAGTACTTC. Translating it yields CASIRLAGGTSYEQYF.